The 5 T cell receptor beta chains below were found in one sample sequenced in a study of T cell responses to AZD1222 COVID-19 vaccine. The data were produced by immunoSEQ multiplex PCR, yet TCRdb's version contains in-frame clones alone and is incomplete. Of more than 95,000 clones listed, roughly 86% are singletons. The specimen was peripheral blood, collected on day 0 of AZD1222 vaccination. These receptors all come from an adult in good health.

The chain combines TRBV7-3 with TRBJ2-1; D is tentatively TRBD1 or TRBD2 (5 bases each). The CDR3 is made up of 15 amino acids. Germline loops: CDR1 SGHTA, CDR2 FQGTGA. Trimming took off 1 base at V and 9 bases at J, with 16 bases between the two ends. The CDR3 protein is CASSLRQGARVEQFF. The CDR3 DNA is TGTGCCAGCAGCTTAAGGCAGGGAGCTCGGGTTGAGCAGTTCTTC.

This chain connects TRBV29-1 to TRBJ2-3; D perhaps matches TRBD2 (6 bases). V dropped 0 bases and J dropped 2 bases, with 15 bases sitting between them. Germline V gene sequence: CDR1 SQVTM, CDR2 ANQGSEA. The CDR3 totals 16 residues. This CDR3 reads CSVEDRREGPTDTQYF. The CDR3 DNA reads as TGCAGCGTTGAAGATAGGCGGGAAGGGCCCACAGATACGCAGTATTTT.

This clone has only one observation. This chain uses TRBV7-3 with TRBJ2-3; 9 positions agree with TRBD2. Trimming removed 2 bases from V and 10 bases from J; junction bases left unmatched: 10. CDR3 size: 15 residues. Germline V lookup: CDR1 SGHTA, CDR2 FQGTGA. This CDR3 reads CASSLLAGHEEPQYF. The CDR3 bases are TGTGCCAGCAGCTTACTAGCGGGGCACGAGGAACCGCAGTATTTT.

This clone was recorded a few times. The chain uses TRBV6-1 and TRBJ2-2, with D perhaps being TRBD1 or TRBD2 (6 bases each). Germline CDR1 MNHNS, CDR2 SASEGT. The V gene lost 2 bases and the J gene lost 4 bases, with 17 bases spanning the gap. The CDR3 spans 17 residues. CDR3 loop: CASSERGVRSRTGELFF. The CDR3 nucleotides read TGTGCCAGCAGTGAAAGGGGGGTCAGGAGCCGCACCGGGGAGCTGTTTTTT.

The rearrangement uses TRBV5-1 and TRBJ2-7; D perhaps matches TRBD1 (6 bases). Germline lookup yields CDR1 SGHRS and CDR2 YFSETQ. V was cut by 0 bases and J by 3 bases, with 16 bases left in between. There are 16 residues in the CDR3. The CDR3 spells CASSLDPGQPNYEQYF. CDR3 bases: TGCGCCAGCAGCTTGGACCCTGGACAGCCTAACTACGAGCAGTACTTC.